What follows are 10 T cell receptor beta chains derived from one specimen sequenced in a study of response to subunit inactivated influenza vaccine. Each CDR3 protein gets one entry after TCRdb re-called the RT-PCR reads with MiXCR. Among some 850,000 distinct CDR3 sequences listed, around a sixth were seen once. The specimen was PBMCs from blood, collected 4 to 6 days after vaccination. These receptors came from a man aged 50-59 years who received an inactivated influenza vaccine.

This clonotype was observed a few times. This chain connects TRBV5-6 to TRBJ2-3; TRBD2 matches at 14 bases. The CDR3 runs to 16 residues. Germline CDR1 and CDR2: SGHDT and YYEEEE. The junction had 4 bases not matched to a gene; V was cut back by 2 bases and J by 5 bases. CDR3 residues: CASSLAGLAGGDTQYF. As DNA, the CDR3 is TGTGCCAGCAGCTTAGCAGGACTAGCGGGAGGAGATACGCAGTATTTT.

This clonotype was observed a few times. This sequence joins TRBV4-1 and TRBJ2-7, with TRBD1 matching 9 bases. Germline trimming cut 3 bases from V and 1 base from J; bases unmatched to any gene: 7. This CDR3 has 16 amino acids. From germline, CDR1 is MGHRA and CDR2 YSYEKL. The CDR3 sequence is CASSHYTGTGSYEQYF. The DNA of the CDR3 is TGCGCCAGCAGCCATTACACCGGGACAGGGTCCTACGAGCAGTACTTC.

The chain is built from TRBV6-2 or TRBV6-3 and TRBJ2-7; D could derive from TRBD1 or TRBD2 (5 bases each). This CDR3 is built from 14 residues. The germline CDR1 and CDR2 sequences are MNHEY and SVGEGT. V was pared by 3 bases and J by 4 bases, with 13 bases between. CDR3 sequence (DNA): TGTGCCAGCAGTTATTCGGGACCCATTTACGAGCAGTACTTC. The encoded protein is CASSYSGPIYEQYF.

This chain connects TRBV4-3 to TRBJ2-1, with 10 bases aligning to TRBD2. The V and J ends lost 0 bases and 7 bases, in that order; junction bases with no gene match: 9. Per the germline V gene, CDR1 is LGHNA and CDR2 is YSLEER. There are 17 residues in the CDR3. The CDR3 DNA reads TGCGCCAGCAGCCAAGATATCTTTAGCGGGAGGAAAAATGAGCAGTTCTTC. Translating gives CASSQDIFSGRKNEQFF.

The V gene is TRBV28, the J gene TRBJ2-1; D might be TRBD1 (5 bases). The CDR3 has 15 amino acids. Germline assignment: CDR1 MDHEN and CDR2 SYDVKM. V lost 2 bases to trimming and J lost 2 bases, with 10 bases between them. CDR3 loop: CASSLGQNPYNEQFF. The CDR3 region has the DNA TGTGCCAGCAGTTTAGGACAAAACCCCTACAATGAGCAGTTCTTC.

This clonotype turned up a few times. The J gene is TRBJ2-1, the V gene TRBV30; D gene uncertain. With 3 bases removed from V and 9 bases from J, the gap between germline ends came to 12 bases. Germline lookup yields CDR1 GTSNPN and CDR2 SVGIG (reference sequence). CDR3 length: 12 amino acids. Here the CDR3 reads CAWSPFVGEQFF. The CDR3 region has the DNA TGTGCCTGGAGCCCGTTTGTCGGTGAGCAGTTCTTC.

This clonotype was counted between two and nine times. The chain links TRBV24-1 to TRBJ1-2; D is unclear. The CDR3 runs to 12 residues. Trimming removed 1 base at V and 4 bases at J, with 3 bases between. Germline values: CDR1 KGHDR, CDR2 SFDVKD. CDR3: CATSDFGYGYTF. The CDR3 nucleotides read TGTGCCACCAGTGATTTTGGCTATGGCTACACCTTC.

This rearrangement joins TRBV20-1 to TRBJ2-5; D is unclear. Germline-derived CDR1 and CDR2 are DFQATT and SNEGSKA (reference sequence). V lost 0 bases and J lost 5, with 16 bases in between. This CDR3 region has 15 residues. In DNA, the CDR3 is TGCAGTGCTAGAGATGTAAAGGACGTCTCGGAGACCCAGTACTTC. Its protein is CSARDVKDVSETQYF.

In this sample, this clonotype turned up many times. The DNA for the CDR3 is TGTGCCAGCAGTTTTGGGTTGGTGGGAGAGACCCAGTACTTC. Its translation is CASSFGLVGETQYF. The chain has TRBV12-3 or TRBV12-4 and TRBJ2-5, with unresolved D. There are 14 residues in the CDR3. V was cut by 3 bases and J by 4 bases, with 12 bases left in between.

This clonotype was counted at least ten times. CDR3 in amino acids: CASSQDAADDYEQYF. The CDR3 DNA follows: TGCGCCAGCAGCCAAGATGCGGCGGACGACTACGAGCAGTACTTC. V and J are TRBV4-3 and TRBJ2-7; D not resolved. V was cut by 0 bases and J by 3 bases, with 12 bases left in between. The CDR3 sequence is 15 residues long. Germline V gene sequence: CDR1 LGHNA, CDR2 YSLEER.